What follows is one T cell receptor beta chain and its context. Its antigen is not identified. CDR1 and CDR2 from the germline V gene are MGHRA and YSYEKL. This CDR3 has 16 amino acids. V lost 1 base to trimming and J lost 0 bases, with 10 bases between them. These data come from a study of post-analysis software for immune sequencing data. Study details: Recorded subtypes: relapsing-remitting, secondary progressive, progressive-relapsing; some patients unannotated.

Broader study findings: Diversity measured as normalized Chao1 was significantly lower in multiple sclerosis patients than in controls. Included in a set of several TRBV segments more frequent in patients than controls were TRBV5-6, TRBV5-1 and TRBV20-1.

TCR beta cDNA libraries included unique molecular identifiers. T cells, about 0.9 to 11 million of them, yielded a few hundred thousand cDNA molecules. TCRdb fed the PCR reads into MiXCR, producing one record per CDR3 protein. The sample carries almost 700,000 distinct CDR3 sequences, over 45% recorded once. V and J are TRBV4-1 and TRBJ1-5; D gene unclear. This sequence was found in a girl aged 2-10 years with multiple sclerosis. Sequencing used blood. The CDR3: CASSQVEQYSNQPQHF. The CDR3 bases are TGCGCCAGCAGCCAAGTCGAACAGTATAGCAATCAGCCCCAGCATTTT.